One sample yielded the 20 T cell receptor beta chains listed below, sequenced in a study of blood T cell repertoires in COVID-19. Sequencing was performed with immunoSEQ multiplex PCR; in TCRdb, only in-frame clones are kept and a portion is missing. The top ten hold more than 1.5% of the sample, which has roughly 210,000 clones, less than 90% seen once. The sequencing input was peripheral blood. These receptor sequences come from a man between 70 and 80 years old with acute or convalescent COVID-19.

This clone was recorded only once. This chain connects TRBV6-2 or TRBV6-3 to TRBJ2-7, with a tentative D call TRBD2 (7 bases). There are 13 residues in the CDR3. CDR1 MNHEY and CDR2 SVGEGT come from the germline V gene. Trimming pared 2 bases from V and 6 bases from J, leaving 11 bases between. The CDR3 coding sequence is TGTGCCAGCAGTTACGCGGGGGCTCCCGAGCAGTACTTC. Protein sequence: CASSYAGAPEQYF.

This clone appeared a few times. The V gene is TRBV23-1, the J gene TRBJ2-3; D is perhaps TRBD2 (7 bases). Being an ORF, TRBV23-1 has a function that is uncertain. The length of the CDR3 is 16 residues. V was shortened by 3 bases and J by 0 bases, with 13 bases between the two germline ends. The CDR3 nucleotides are TGCGCCAGCAGTCATGGGGGGGCAGGTAGCACAGATACGCAGTATTTT. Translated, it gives CASSHGGAGSTDTQYF.

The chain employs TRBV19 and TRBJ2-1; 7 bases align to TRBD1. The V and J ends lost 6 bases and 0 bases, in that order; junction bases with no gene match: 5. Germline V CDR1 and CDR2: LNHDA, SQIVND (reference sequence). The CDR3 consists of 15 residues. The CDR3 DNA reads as TGTGCCAGTAGCTGGGGACAGAACTCCTACAATGAGCAGTTCTTC. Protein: CASSWGQNSYNEQFF.

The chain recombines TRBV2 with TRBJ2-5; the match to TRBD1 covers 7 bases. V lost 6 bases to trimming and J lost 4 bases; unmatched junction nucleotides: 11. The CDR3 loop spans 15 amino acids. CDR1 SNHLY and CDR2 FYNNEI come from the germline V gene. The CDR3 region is CASRRRGYSVETQYF. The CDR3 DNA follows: TGTGCCAGCAGGCGCAGGGGGTATTCGGTAGAGACCCAGTACTTC. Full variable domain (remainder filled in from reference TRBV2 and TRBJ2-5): EPEVTQTPSHQVTQMGQEVILRCVPISNHLYFYWYRQILGQKVEFLVSFYNNEISEKSEIFDDQFSVERPDGSNFTLKIRSTKLEDSAMYFCASRRRGYSVETQYFGPGTRLLVL.

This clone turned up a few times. CDR3 sequence: CAISLNRGEGYTF. CDR3 sequence (DNA): TGTGCCATCAGTTTGAACCGGGGGGAAGGCTACACCTTC. The V gene is TRBV10-3, the J gene TRBJ1-2; possible D gene TRBD1, 5 bases. Deletions cut 5 bases from V and 8 bases from J, with 15 bases between. From germline, CDR1 is ENHRY and CDR2 SYGVKD. The CDR3 runs 13 residues.

In DNA, the CDR3 is TGTGCCAGCTCACCGAGAGTAACCGGGGAGCTGTTTTTT. This codes for CASSPRVTGELFF. The chain combines TRBV18 with TRBJ2-2, with unresolved D. The CDR3 covers 13 residues. From germline, CDR1 is KGHSH and CDR2 LQKENI. V lost 3 bases, J lost 5 bases, and 7 bases lay in between.

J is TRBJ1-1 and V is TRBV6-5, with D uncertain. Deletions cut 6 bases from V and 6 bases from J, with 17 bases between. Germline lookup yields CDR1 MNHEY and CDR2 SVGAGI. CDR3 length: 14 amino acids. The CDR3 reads CASSRGWTNPEAFF. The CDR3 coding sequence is TGTGCCAGCAGCCGCGGCTGGACTAACCCTGAAGCTTTCTTT.

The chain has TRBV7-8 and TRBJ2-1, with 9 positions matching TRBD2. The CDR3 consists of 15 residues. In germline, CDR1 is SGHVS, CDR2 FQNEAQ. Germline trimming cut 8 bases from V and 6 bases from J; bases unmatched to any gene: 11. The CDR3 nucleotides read TGTGCCAGCGTTGCTGTGCTAGCGGGGATCAATGAGCAGTTCTTC. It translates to CASVAVLAGINEQFF.

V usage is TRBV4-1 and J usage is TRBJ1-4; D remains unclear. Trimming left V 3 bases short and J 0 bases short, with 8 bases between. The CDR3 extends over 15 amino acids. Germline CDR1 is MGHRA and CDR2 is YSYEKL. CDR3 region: CASSHARSTNEKLFF. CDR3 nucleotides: TGCGCCAGCAGCCACGCCCGGTCAACTAATGAAAAACTGTTTTTT.

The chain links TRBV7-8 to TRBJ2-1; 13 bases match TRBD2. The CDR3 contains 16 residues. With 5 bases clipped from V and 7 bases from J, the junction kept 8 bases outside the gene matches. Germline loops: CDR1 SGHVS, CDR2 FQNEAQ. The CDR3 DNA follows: TGTGCCAGCAGCATGAGGACTAGCGGGAGCCGAAATGAGCAGTTCTTC. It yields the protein CASSMRTSGSRNEQFF.

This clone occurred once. CDR3 residues: CASSPSSTGVASEAFF. The CDR3 DNA is TGTGCCAGCAGCCCATCTTCGACAGGAGTCGCTTCTGAAGCTTTCTTT. The rearrangement joins TRBV9 to TRBJ1-1, with a weak D call TRBD1 (6 bases). V lost 4 bases, J lost 6 bases, and 22 bases lay in between. This CDR3 region has 16 residues. Germline V lookup: CDR1 SGDLS, CDR2 YYNGEE.

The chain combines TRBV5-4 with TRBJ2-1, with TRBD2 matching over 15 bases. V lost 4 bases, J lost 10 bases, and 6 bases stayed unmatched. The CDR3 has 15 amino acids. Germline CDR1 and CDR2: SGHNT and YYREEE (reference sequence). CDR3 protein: CASSEGGTSGREQFF. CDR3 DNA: TGTGCCAGCAGCGAGGGGGGGACTAGCGGGAGGGAGCAGTTCTTC.

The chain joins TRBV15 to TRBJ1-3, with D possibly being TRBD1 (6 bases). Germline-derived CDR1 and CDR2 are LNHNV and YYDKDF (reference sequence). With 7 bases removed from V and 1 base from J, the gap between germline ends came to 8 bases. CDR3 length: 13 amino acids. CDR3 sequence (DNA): TGTGCCACCACCACAGGGTCTGGAAACACCATATATTTT. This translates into CATTTGSGNTIYF.

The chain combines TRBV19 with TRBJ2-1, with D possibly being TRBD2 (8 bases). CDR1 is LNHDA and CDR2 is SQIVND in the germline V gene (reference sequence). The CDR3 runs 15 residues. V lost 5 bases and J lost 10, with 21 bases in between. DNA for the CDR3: TGTGCCAGTAGTCCCAGGGGGGTAGTAGCGGGAGAGCAGTTCTTC. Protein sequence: CASSPRGVVAGEQFF.

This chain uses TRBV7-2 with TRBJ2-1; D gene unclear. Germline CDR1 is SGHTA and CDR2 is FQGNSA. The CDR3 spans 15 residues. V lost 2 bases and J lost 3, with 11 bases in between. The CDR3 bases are TGTGCCAGCAGCTTACAAAGAACTATCTACAATGAGCAGTTCTTC. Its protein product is CASSLQRTIYNEQFF.

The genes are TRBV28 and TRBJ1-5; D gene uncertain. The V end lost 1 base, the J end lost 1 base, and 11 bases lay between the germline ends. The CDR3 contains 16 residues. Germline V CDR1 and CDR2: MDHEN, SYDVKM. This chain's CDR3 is CASSLSPGSSNQPQHF. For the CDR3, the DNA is TGTGCCAGCAGTTTATCCCCCGGTTCGAGCAATCAGCCCCAGCATTTT.

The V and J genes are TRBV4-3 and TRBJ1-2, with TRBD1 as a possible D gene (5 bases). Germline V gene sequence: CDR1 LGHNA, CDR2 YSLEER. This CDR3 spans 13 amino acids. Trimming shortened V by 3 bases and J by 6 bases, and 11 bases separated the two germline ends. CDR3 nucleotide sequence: TGCGCCAGCAGCCAGGGCAGGGAAGATGGCTACACCTTC. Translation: CASSQGREDGYTF.

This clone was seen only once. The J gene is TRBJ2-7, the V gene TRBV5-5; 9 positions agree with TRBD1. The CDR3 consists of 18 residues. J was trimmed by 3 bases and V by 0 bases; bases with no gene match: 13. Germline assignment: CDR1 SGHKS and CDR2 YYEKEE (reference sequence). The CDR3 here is CASSLERPHRTGDYEQYF. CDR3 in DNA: TGTGCCAGCAGCTTGGAGCGGCCCCACAGGACAGGGGACTACGAGCAGTACTTC.

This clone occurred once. CDR3 loop: CASSLGPIAGYNEQFF. The CDR3 region has the DNA TGTGCCAGCAGCTTGGGGCCCATAGCGGGATACAATGAGCAGTTCTTC. The J gene is TRBJ2-1, the V gene TRBV5-6; 8 bases map to TRBD2. The CDR3 loop spans 16 amino acids. Trimming at V came to 0 bases and at J to 4 bases, leaving 6 bases not matched to a gene. Germline CDR1 reads SGHDT; CDR2 reads YYEEEE.

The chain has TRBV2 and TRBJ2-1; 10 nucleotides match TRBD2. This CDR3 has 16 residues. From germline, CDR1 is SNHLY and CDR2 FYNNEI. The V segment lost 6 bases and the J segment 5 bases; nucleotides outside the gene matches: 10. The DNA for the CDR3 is TGTGCCAGCAGCGCTCCGGGACTAGCGACTCACAATGAGCAGTTCTTC. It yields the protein CASSAPGLATHNEQFF.